The 13 T cell receptor beta chains in this list originate from one sample, sequenced in a study of CD8 T cells in Susac syndrome. cDNA came from roughly 0.5 to 1 ug RNA primed by random hexamers. TCRdb independently ran MiXCR on the immunoSEQ multiplex PCR reads; one entry per CDR3 protein. Of about 250,000 distinct CDR3 sequences listed, 85% to 95% are singletons. Material for sequencing was CD4+ T cells from PBMCs. The receptors shown here come from a human donor with multiple sclerosis.

The V gene is TRBV20-1, the J gene TRBJ2-5; 9 bases match TRBD2. With V trimmed by 3 bases and J by 2 bases, 4 bases remained unmatched. The CDR3 is made up of 14 amino acids. CDR1 is DFQATT and CDR2 is SNEGSKA in the germline V gene (reference sequence). DNA of the CDR3: TGCAGTGCTAGCGCGGGGGGGCCACAAGAGACCCAGTACTTC. Its translation is CSASAGGPQETQYF.

The chain couples TRBV2 to TRBJ1-5; D not certain. Per germline, CDR1 SNHLY and CDR2 FYNNEI. Between the trimmed V and J ends, which lost 5 bases and 0 bases, there was a span of 14 bases. This CDR3 has 16 residues. In nucleotides, the CDR3 is TGTGCCAGCAGTTTCCAGACGGGAAATAGCAATCAGCCCCAGCATTTT. Its translation is CASSFQTGNSNQPQHF.

The V call is TRBV5-6, the J call TRBJ2-5; the match to TRBD1 covers 9 bases. Germline loops: CDR1 SGHDT, CDR2 YYEEEE. V was clipped by 3 bases and J by 5 bases; unmatched bases: 5. This CDR3 is 14 amino acids long. In nucleotides, the CDR3 is TGTGCCAGCAGCTCACAGGGGGCTTGGGAGACCCAGTACTTC. The encoded protein is CASSSQGAWETQYF.

The V call is TRBV5-1, the J call TRBJ2-7; D is possibly TRBD1 or TRBD2 (5 bases each). Germline assignment: CDR1 SGHRS and CDR2 YFSETQ. The CDR3 covers 14 residues. The V end lost 4 bases, the J end lost 6 bases, and 17 bases lay between the germline ends. CDR3 DNA sequence: TGCGCCAGCAGCCGCGTTGGAGACAGCGGCGAGCAGTACTTC. Its translation is CASSRVGDSGEQYF.

V and J are TRBV12-3 or TRBV12-4 and TRBJ2-2; 7 positions match TRBD1. J lost 6 bases, V lost 7 bases, and 8 bases had no gene match. The CDR3 sequence is 14 residues long. CDR3 sequence: CASTFGTVSGELFF. CDR3 coding DNA: TGTGCCAGCACTTTCGGGACAGTGTCCGGGGAGCTGTTTTTT.

This clonotype was seen a single time. The gene calls are TRBV12-3 or TRBV12-4 and TRBJ2-7, with D unclear. The CDR3 sequence is 12 residues long. V lost 5 bases and J lost 2, with 7 bases in between. The DNA for the CDR3 is TGTGCCAGCAGTGACCCCACCTACGAGCAGTACGTC. This sequence encodes CASSDPTYEQYV.

The genes are TRBV6-4 and TRBJ2-2, with a possible D match to TRBD2 (5 bases). The germline gives CDR1 MRHNA, CDR2 SNTAGT. V dropped 5 bases and J dropped 4 bases, with 11 bases sitting between them. The CDR3 spans 14 residues. The CDR3 spells CASSPSQTTGELFF. The DNA for the CDR3 is TGTGCCAGCAGTCCTAGCCAAACCACCGGGGAGCTGTTTTTT.

The chain is built from TRBV5-4 and TRBJ1-2; 7 positions agree with TRBD1. The CDR3 is made up of 19 amino acids. Trimming at V came to 0 bases and at J to 5 bases, leaving 19 bases not matched to a gene. Germline V gene data show CDR1 as SGHNT and CDR2 as YYREEE (reference sequence). The CDR3 region is CASSLAVGGGLGDGYGYTF. The CDR3 DNA reads as TGTGCCAGCAGCTTGGCCGTGGGAGGGGGCCTCGGCGATGGTTATGGCTACACCTTC.

The chain employs TRBV29-1 and TRBJ1-4; a weak D match, TRBD1 (6 bases). The CDR3 is made up of 14 amino acids. Per germline, CDR1 SQVTM and CDR2 ANQGSEA. V lost 7 bases, J lost 4 bases, and 16 bases lay in between. The CDR3 reads CSAAEGGLNEKLFF. For the CDR3, the DNA is TGCAGCGCCGCGGAGGGGGGCCTTAATGAAAAACTGTTTTTT. The full variable domain, completed using reference TRBV29-1 and TRBJ1-4, is SAVISQKPSRDICQRGTSLTIQCQVDSQVTMMFWYRQQPGQSLTLIATANQGSEATYESGFVIDKFPISRPNLTFSTLTVSNMSPEDSSIYLCSAAEGGLNEKLFFGSGTQLSVL.

The rearrangement uses TRBV19 and TRBJ2-1, with D possibly TRBD2 on 6 matching bases. The CDR3 sequence is 14 residues long. Trimming removed 5 bases at V and 6 bases at J, with 14 bases between. Germline loops: CDR1 LNHDA, CDR2 SQIVND (reference sequence). The CDR3 spells CASSQLGLINEQFF. In DNA form, the CDR3 reads TGTGCCAGTAGTCAGCTGGGACTTATCAATGAGCAGTTCTTC.

The chain uses TRBV15 and TRBJ1-5; 10 bases fit TRBD1. The V and J ends lost 6 bases and 6 bases, in that order; junction bases with no gene match: 5. Looked up from germline, CDR1 is LNHNV and CDR2 is YYDKDF (reference sequence). The CDR3 is 14 residues long. The CDR3, as DNA: TGTGCCACCAGAGCCGGGACAGGGGTTCAGCCCCAGCATTTT. Translating it yields CATRAGTGVQPQHF. Full variable domain (rest looked up from reference TRBV15 and TRBJ1-5): DAMVIQNPRYQVTQFGKPVTLSCSQTLNHNVMYWYQQKSSQAPKLLFHYYDKDFNNEADTPDNFQSRRPNTSFCFLDIRSPGLGDTAMYLCATRAGTGVQPQHFGDGTRLSIL.

This chain uses TRBV12-3 or TRBV12-4 with TRBJ1-2; 9 nucleotides align to TRBD1. Trimming at V came to 7 bases and at J to 6 bases, leaving 6 bases not matched to a gene. CDR3 length equals 13 residues. The CDR3 coding sequence is TGTGCCAGCACCTTAAGGGACAGGGATGGCTACACCTTC. Translating it yields CASTLRDRDGYTF.

V gene TRBV7-3 combines with J gene TRBJ2-2; D remains unclear. The germline V gene encodes CDR1 SGHTA and CDR2 FQGTGA. The length of the CDR3 is 16 residues. Trimming took 0 bases from V and 1 from J, leaving 9 bases between them. The CDR3 reads CASSLTGTLNTGELFF. The CDR3 nucleotides read TGTGCCAGCAGCTTAACGGGAACCCTGAACACCGGGGAGCTGTTTTTT.